The 26 T cell receptor beta chains below were found in one sample sequenced in a study of blood T cell repertoires in COVID-19. Using immunoSEQ multiplex PCR, the repertoire was profiled, and TCRdb retains in-frame clones only, with some absent. The repertoire holds just under 350,000 clones, 87% seen once, with about 6% in the top ten. Sequencing was carried out using peripheral blood. The receptors originated from a woman aged 45-60 years with COVID-19, enrolled during active disease.

This clone was observed once. The chain employs TRBV19 and TRBJ1-1; no clear D gene. Germline V gene sequence: CDR1 LNHDA, CDR2 SQIVND (reference sequence). V was pared by 8 bases and J by 0 bases, with 16 bases between. This CDR3 has 15 residues. The CDR3 nucleotides are TGTGCCAGTCTAAAGGGAGGTTTCATGAACACTGAAGCTTTCTTT. Its translation is CASLKGGFMNTEAFF.

J is TRBJ2-7 and V is TRBV5-1, with TRBD2 as a possible D gene (5 bases). V was shortened by 2 bases and J by 2 bases, with 8 bases between the two germline ends. Germline assignment: CDR1 SGHRS and CDR2 YFSETQ. The CDR3 contains 13 residues. In nucleotides, the CDR3 is TGCGCCAGCAGCTTTACTAGGACCTACGAGCAGTACTTC. Its translation is CASSFTRTYEQYF.

This clone was counted a few times. The J gene is TRBJ1-5, the V gene TRBV4-1; maybe TRBD1 (6 bases). Germline loops: CDR1 MGHRA, CDR2 YSYEKL. This CDR3 has 16 residues. Trimming took off 11 bases at V and 3 bases at J, with 23 bases between the two ends. CDR3 residues: CASSGGSGQLNQPQHF. The CDR3 DNA reads as TGCGCCTCCAGCGGTGGGTCGGGACAACTCAATCAGCCCCAGCATTTT.

In this sample, this clone turned up once. V gene TRBV6-5 combines with J gene TRBJ2-1; 11 nucleotides match TRBD2. Unmatched junction bases numbered 8, after V lost 2 bases and J lost 8 bases. Germline V gene sequence: CDR1 MNHEY, CDR2 SVGAGI. The CDR3 is made up of 16 amino acids. The CDR3 here is CASSYGTSGGFDEQFF. Here the CDR3 DNA reads TGTGCCAGCAGTTACGGTACTAGCGGGGGATTCGATGAGCAGTTCTTC.

This chain uses TRBV9 with TRBJ2-7; 7 bases agree with TRBD2. Germline-derived CDR1 and CDR2 are SGDLS and YYNGEE. The ends lost 2 bases at V and 3 bases at J; junction bases unmatched: 5. This CDR3 spans 14 amino acids. CDR3 residues: CASSVGLGYYEQYF. CDR3 DNA sequence: TGTGCCAGCAGCGTCGGACTAGGTTACTACGAGCAGTACTTC. Combining the CDR3 with reference TRBV9 and TRBJ2-7 gives the whole variable domain DSGVTQTPKHLITATGQRVTLRCSPRSGDLSVYWYQQSLDQGLQFLIQYYNGEERAKGNILERFSAQQFPDLHSELNLSSLELGDSALYFCASSVGLGYYEQYFGPGTRLTVT.

This CDR3 is CASSQDYRNEQFF. The CDR3 DNA reads as TGTGCCAGCAGCCAAGATTACAGGAATGAGCAGTTCTTC. The chain uses TRBV3-1 (or the pseudogene TRBV3-2) and TRBJ2-1; TRBD1 might be the D (5 bases). Germline V gene data show CDR1 as LGHDT and CDR2 as YNNKEL (reference sequence). The CDR3 loop spans 13 amino acids. V lost 0 bases and J lost 7, with 7 bases in between.

The rearrangement joins TRBV19 to TRBJ1-5, with D possibly matching TRBD1 (6 bases). Deletions cut 2 bases from V and 7 bases from J, with 9 bases between. The CDR3 covers 13 residues. From germline, CDR1 is LNHDA and CDR2 SQIVND (reference sequence). The CDR3 protein is CASSIQGQQPQHF. The CDR3 DNA sequence: TGTGCCAGTAGTATACAGGGACAACAGCCCCAGCATTTT.

The J gene is TRBJ2-1, the V gene TRBV7-9; D not certain. The length of the CDR3 is 14 residues. Germline V gene sequence: CDR1 SEHNR, CDR2 FQNEAQ (reference sequence). The germline V and J ends were trimmed by 2 bases and 5 bases, with 10 bases remaining between them. The CDR3 loop reads CASSLLQRNNEQFF. The CDR3, as DNA: TGTGCCAGCAGCTTACTACAGAGAAACAATGAGCAGTTCTTC.

This sequence joins TRBV19 and TRBJ1-2; tentatively, D is TRBD1 (5 bases). With 5 bases removed from V and 0 bases from J, the gap between germline ends came to 13 bases. This CDR3 contains 15 residues. Germline V gene lookup returns CDR1 LNHDA and CDR2 SQIVND (reference sequence). The CDR3 here is CASSWGLAANYGYTF. The CDR3 bases are TGTGCCAGTAGTTGGGGACTCGCGGCTAACTATGGCTACACCTTC.

The rearrangement uses TRBV24-1 and TRBJ2-1; no firm D call. Germline V gives CDR1 KGHDR, CDR2 SFDVKD. V lost 1 base, J lost 0 bases, and 9 bases lay in between. The CDR3 has 16 amino acids. CDR3 region: CATSDLAPSSYNEQFF. The CDR3 DNA reads as TGTGCCACCAGTGATTTAGCGCCAAGCTCCTACAATGAGCAGTTCTTC.

The chain recombines TRBV6-2 or TRBV6-3 with TRBJ1-1; D is possibly TRBD1 (5 bases). CDR3 size: 14 residues. Trimming took 3 bases from V and 1 from J, leaving 9 bases between them. Per germline, CDR1 MNHEY and CDR2 SVGEGT. CDR3 nucleotide sequence: TGTGCCAGCAGTTATAATACAGGGAACACTGAAGCTTTCTTT. It translates to CASSYNTGNTEAFF.

This chain links TRBV7-9 with TRBJ2-1, with 13 nucleotides matching TRBD2. CDR1 is SEHNR and CDR2 is FQNEAQ in the germline V gene (reference sequence). The CDR3 covers 18 residues. V trimming: 5 bases; J trimming: 1 base; junction bases outside the gene matches: 8. The CDR3 DNA reads TGTGCCAGCAGCACCGGGACTAGCGGGGAGTTATCCTACAATGAGCAGTTCTTC. This encodes CASSTGTSGELSYNEQFF.

V gene TRBV7-3 combines with J gene TRBJ2-5; possibly TRBD1 for D (6 bases). CDR1 is SGHTA, CDR2 FQGTGA, per germline. The CDR3 spans 16 residues. Trimming pared 4 bases from V and 2 bases from J, leaving 17 bases between. This CDR3 reads CASSSHGQLLQETQYF. CDR3 DNA sequence: TGTGCCAGCAGCTCCCACGGACAGCTCCTTCAAGAGACCCAGTACTTC. The full variable domain, with the rest looked up from reference TRBV7-3 and TRBJ2-5, is GAGVSQTPSNKVTEKGKYVELRCDPISGHTALYWYRQSLGQGPEFLIYFQGTGAADDSGLPNDRFFAVRPEGSVSTLKIQRTERGDSAVYLCASSSHGQLLQETQYFGPGTRLLVL.

The chain employs TRBV13 and TRBJ2-1; perhaps TRBD2 as D (6 bases). The germline V gene has CDR1 PRHDT and CDR2 FYEKMQ (reference sequence). The V and J ends lost 2 bases and 9 bases respectively, with 14 bases between them. CDR3 length equals 14 residues. The CDR3 coding sequence is TGTGCCAGCAGCTTATACGGGGGAGTCGGTGAGCAGTTCTTC. Protein: CASSLYGGVGEQFF.

The rearrangement uses TRBV25-1 and TRBJ2-1, with D possibly TRBD1 on 6 matching bases. The CDR3 has 15 amino acids. Trimming cost V 8 bases and J 1 base, with 15 bases left between them. Germline lookup yields CDR1 MGHDK and CDR2 SYGVNS. CDR3 DNA: TGTGCCAGCCAACCACAGGGAAGATCCTACAATGAGCAGTTCTTC. Translating it yields CASQPQGRSYNEQFF.

J is TRBJ2-7 and V is TRBV27; possible D gene TRBD1, 6 bases. V was trimmed by 6 bases and J by 1 base, leaving 13 bases between them. The CDR3 runs to 14 residues. The germline gives CDR1 MNHEY, CDR2 SMNVEV (reference sequence). CDR3 loop: CASSQPGESYEQYF. CDR3 DNA sequence: TGTGCCAGCAGCCAACCAGGGGAGTCCTACGAGCAGTACTTC.

This chain links TRBV6-5 with TRBJ1-6, with 10 bases identical to TRBD1. J lost 7 bases, V lost 5 bases, and 5 bases had no gene match. This CDR3 spans 15 amino acids. Germline CDR1 is MNHEY and CDR2 is SVGAGI. Here the CDR3 DNA reads TGTGCCAGCAGTAAGACAGGGGGCCCGAATTCACCCCTCCACTTT. Encoded protein: CASSKTGGPNSPLHF.

The V and J genes are TRBV24-1 and TRBJ2-3; D may be TRBD2 (6 bases). Per the germline V gene, CDR1 is KGHDR and CDR2 is SFDVKD. This CDR3 is built from 17 residues. The ends were cut back, 3 bases at V and 0 bases at J, with 15 bases in the middle. The CDR3 loop reads CATSDPGTSLSTDTQYF. CDR3 bases: TGTGCCACCAGTGATCCCGGAACTAGCCTTAGCACAGATACGCAGTATTTT.

The rearrangement joins TRBV24-1 to TRBJ2-3; weak D call: TRBD2 (6 bases). Trimming removed 9 bases from V and 3 bases from J, with 15 bases in between. The CDR3 length is 14 residues. In germline, CDR1 is KGHDR, CDR2 SFDVKD. The CDR3 reads CATQRAGTTDTQYF. The CDR3 bases are TGTGCCACCCAGAGGGCGGGAACTACAGATACGCAGTATTTT.

The chain links TRBV28 to TRBJ2-7, with 7 bases that match TRBD1. The CDR3 is made up of 16 amino acids. The germline V gene encodes CDR1 MDHEN and CDR2 SYDVKM. Trimming cost V 2 bases and J 0 bases; bases outside gene matches: 7. CDR3 in DNA: TGTGCCAGCAGTTTAGCGAGGGGGCTACACTCCTACGAGCAGTACTTC. The encoded protein is CASSLARGLHSYEQYF.

This chain uses TRBV15 with TRBJ1-5, with D unclear. The CDR3 sequence is 16 residues long. V was cut by 4 bases and J by 0 bases, with 13 bases left in between. The germline gives CDR1 LNHNV, CDR2 YYDKDF (reference sequence). The CDR3, as DNA: TGTGCCACCAGCACCATCGTGAGGTCTAGCAATCAGCCCCAGCATTTT. This translates into CATSTIVRSSNQPQHF. The whole variable domain, filled in from reference TRBV15 and TRBJ1-5, reads DAMVIQNPRYQVTQFGKPVTLSCSQTLNHNVMYWYQQKSSQAPKLLFHYYDKDFNNEADTPDNFQSRRPNTSFCFLDIRSPGLGDTAMYLCATSTIVRSSNQPQHFGDGTRLSIL.

J is TRBJ1-4 and V is TRBV19; D is ambiguous. Germline values: CDR1 LNHDA, CDR2 SQIVND (reference sequence). This CDR3 is 15 amino acids long. Trimming shortened V by 3 bases and J by 7 bases, and 15 bases separated the two germline ends. CDR3 sequence: CASSMDGGVGEKLFF. The CDR3 DNA follows: TGTGCCAGTAGTATGGACGGAGGTGTTGGTGAAAAACTGTTTTTT.

The chain joins TRBV27 to TRBJ2-7; D might be TRBD2 (6 bases). The CDR3 loop spans 14 amino acids. Per germline, CDR1 MNHEY and CDR2 SMNVEV (reference sequence). Trimming removed 3 bases from V and 2 bases from J, with 11 bases in between. Here the CDR3 reads CASSFSRLAYEQYF. The CDR3 nucleotides read TGTGCCAGCAGTTTTTCTCGACTAGCCTACGAGCAGTACTTC.

The chain is built from TRBV9 and TRBJ1-3; D is perhaps TRBD1 (6 bases). Per germline, CDR1 SGDLS and CDR2 YYNGEE. V gave up 6 bases and J gave up 0 bases, with 16 bases separating them. This CDR3 comprises 16 residues. This CDR3 is CASTPGGPSSGNTIYF. CDR3 nucleotides: TGTGCCAGCACCCCCGGGGGGCCCTCCTCTGGAAACACCATATATTTT. Variable domain in full (rest from reference TRBV9 and TRBJ1-3): DSGVTQTPKHLITATGQRVTLRCSPRSGDLSVYWYQQSLDQGLQFLIQYYNGEERAKGNILERFSAQQFPDLHSELNLSSLELGDSALYFCASTPGGPSSGNTIYFGEGSWLTVV.

The chain carries TRBV11-3 and TRBJ2-5; 7 nucleotides agree with TRBD1. The V gene's germline CDR1 is SGHNT and CDR2 YENEEA. CDR3 size: 14 residues. The J segment lost 4 bases and the V segment lost 4 bases, leaving 6 bases of the junction unmatched. CDR3 protein: CASSSKGGRETQYF. The CDR3 DNA is TGTGCCAGCAGCTCAAAAGGGGGCCGAGAGACCCAGTACTTC. Together with reference TRBV11-3 and TRBJ2-5, the CDR3 gives the full variable domain: EAGVVQSPRYKIIEKKQPVAFWCNPISGHNTLYWYLQNLGQGPELLIRYENEEAVDDSQLPKDRFSAERLKGVDSTLKIQPAELGDSAVYLCASSSKGGRETQYFGPGTRLLVL.

Only a few counts were recorded for this clone. The CDR3 DNA sequence: TGTGCCATCGATGACGGGGTTAACTCCTACGAGCAGTACTTC. Its protein product is CAIDDGVNSYEQYF. The chain has TRBV10-3 and TRBJ2-7; tentative D call: TRBD2 (5 bases). V shed 8 bases and J shed 0 bases, with 14 bases lying between them. This CDR3 region has 14 residues. Looked up from germline, CDR1 is ENHRY and CDR2 is SYGVKD.